The source of this T cell receptor (beta chain) is a study of beta chain features in type 1 diabetes. Reverse transcription of all isolated RNA meant that expressed TCRB transcripts were sequenced. Some clones are missing from TCRdb's copy, which holds only in-frame ones; the method was immunoSEQ multiplex PCR. The sample shows around 300,000 clones, over 14% of them seen only once. Findings of the study overall: Type 1 diabetes patients had TCRB CDR3s that were shorter (moderately but significantly so) in all four CD4+ subsets.

Notes on this clone: Its antigen is as yet unknown.

This CDR3 comprises 16 residues. Looked up from germline, CDR1 is LGHNA and CDR2 is YNFKEQ. J was trimmed by 7 bases and V by 1 base; bases with no gene match: 9. Sequences were obtained from naive CD4+ T cells from blood. The chain joins TRBV4-2 to TRBJ2-4; TRBD1 matches at 8 bases. The sequence was collected from a man aged 18-30 years with type 1 diabetes. This CDR3 is CASSQGGQGAHNIQYF. CDR3 sequence (DNA): TGTGCCAGCAGCCAAGGTGGGCAGGGGGCGCACAACATTCAGTACTTC.